This T cell receptor beta chain was captured in a study of read filtering for tumor transcriptome and immune sequencing. Germline CDR1 reads SQVTM; CDR2 reads ANQGSEA. V was pared by 1 base and J by 2 bases, with 7 bases between. The CDR3 consists of 13 residues. This clonotype was recorded at least ten times. This library used roughly 400 ng RNA and molecular barcoded adaptors spanning alpha/delta and beta/gamma chains. TCRdb re-called the reads with MiXCR, one entry per CDR3 protein. This sample has around 38,000 distinct CDR3 sequences; roughly an eighth occur once, and the top ten carry 25% to 35%.

Sequenced input: a population of CD138-negative cells sorted from bone marrow. This receptor was obtained from a donor at least 40 years old with multiple myeloma. This chain links TRBV29-1 with TRBJ2-3; D gene uncertain. The DNA of the CDR3 is TGCAGCGTTGAAGTGGGTTTCACAGATACGCAGTATTTT. Translation: CSVEVGFTDTQYF.